A selection of T cell receptor beta chains follows, all from one sample in a study of glioma-infiltrating T cells after dendritic cell vaccination. Data came from immunoSEQ multiplex PCR; TCRdb stores just in-frame clones and leaves some out. The sample lists roughly 100,000 clones, nearly 90% occurring once. The source material was blood, sampled after dendritic cell vaccination. Source of these receptors: a human donor with glioblastoma. Both conserved end residues are part of each CDR3. The order of the fields is V gene, D gene, J gene, CDR3 DNA, CDR3 protein. A D gene is named only where the DNA matches it firmly.

>TRBV5-1|.|TRBJ2-3
TGCGCCAGCAGCTTTGATTCGGCAGATACGCAGTATTTT
CASSFDSADTQYF
>TRBV6-1|TRBD1|TRBJ1-5
TGTGCCAGCAGTGAAGAGGGACAGGGGGTTCAGCCCCAGCATTTT
CASSEEGQGVQPQHF
>TRBV27|TRBD2|TRBJ2-2
TGTGCCAGCCGGTGGCGGGGGATAAGCGGGGAGCTGTTTTTT
CASRWRGISGELFF
>TRBV5-4|TRBD1|TRBJ2-7
TGTGCCAGCAGCCCCGGGACAGTGGCCTACGAGCAGTACTTC
CASSPGTVAYEQYF
>TRBV9|TRBD1|TRBJ1-1
TGTGCCAGCAGCGTAGGAGACACAGGGGGCGCGGGGACTGAAGCTTTCTTT
CASSVGDTGGAGTEAFF
>TRBV10-2|TRBD2|TRBJ2-3
TGCGCCAGCAGTTCCGGGACTAGCGCTAGCACAGATACGCAGTATTTT
CASSSGTSASTDTQYF
>TRBV5-4|.|TRBJ1-2
TGTGCCAGCAGCCGTCAACAGGTGGGGGGCTACACCTTC
CASSRQQVGGYTF
>TRBV6-5|.|TRBJ2-5
TGTGCCAGCACCTCCGGCAAGGGGGCGGGGGAGACCCAGTACTTC
CASTSGKGAGETQYF
>TRBV30|.|TRBJ1-5
TGTGCCTGGAACACGGCCGGAGATCAGCCCCAGCATTTT
CAWNTAGDQPQHF
>TRBV5-1|TRBD2|TRBJ2-1
TGCGCCAGCAGCTTGTTGGCTAGCGGGAGGAACAATGAGCAGTTCTTC
CASSLLASGRNNEQFF
>TRBV5-4|.|TRBJ2-3
TGTGCCAGCAGCCGACCGGGGGTGCGGGATACGCAGTATTTT
CASSRPGVRDTQYF
>TRBV7-9|TRBD2|TRBJ2-3
TGTGCCAGCAGCTTTAAGGTCGGCGGCGCCGGGAGGAAGCAGTATTTT
CASSFKVGGAGRKQYF
>TRBV7-9|TRBD1|TRBJ1-5
TGTGCCAGCAGCTTAGGGACAGGGAGCAATCAGCCCCAGCATTTT
CASSLGTGSNQPQHF
>TRBV30|TRBD2|TRBJ2-1
TGTGCCTGGAGTGGTCGGGGACTAGCGGGAGGTGATGAGCAGTTCTTC
CAWSGRGLAGGDEQFF
>TRBV6-5|TRBD1|TRBJ1-4
TGTGCCAGCAGTCTGACCCAGGGGGCTAATGAAAAACTGTTTTTT
CASSLTQGANEKLFF
>TRBV4-1|.|TRBJ1-1
TGCGCCAGCAGCCAAGTAATTATGAACACTGAAGCTTTCTTT
CASSQVIMNTEAFF
>TRBV6-5|TRBD2|TRBJ2-1
TGTGCCAGCAGCTTGTCTGGCGGGAGGTTTAATGAGCAGTTCTTC
CASSLSGGRFNEQFF
>TRBV18|TRBD1|TRBJ1-6
TGTGCCAGCTCACCATTAGCCCCCAGCGGGACAGGGGGCCGGGAATCACCCCTCCACTTT
CASSPLAPSGTGGRESPLHF